This T cell receptor (beta chain) was sequenced for a study of blood T cell repertoires in COVID-19 (dated by TCRdb to between 2020 and 2021). Study-wide context: The collaborator samples originated in the United States, Italy and Spain and spanned the acute and convalescent phases of COVID-19. The prospective study material was composed of cDNA or gDNA derived from T cells, B-cell-depleted T cells, or PBMCs. Subjects who had been exposed to COVID-19, were actively infected with it, or had recovered from it provided the deeply sampled blood TCRbeta repertoires that made up the dataset. A freely available public database, intended as a resource for researchers studying the immune response to SARS-CoV-2, is where the repertoires were released. Samples were obtained from the ongoing ImmuneRACE study (first 160 participants) and from over 1,000 subjects provided by 6 global collaborators. A de-identified subject ID, COVID-19 status, age in years and sex were almost always included in the sample metadata. HLA class I and class II types, where available, came from metadata supplied by the sample provider rather than from assay-based typing.

The CDR3 holds 16 amino acids from the cysteine to the valine. Of the read, only the CDR3 DNA is kept; its 48 bases are in frame from base 1. Sequences SGHTA (CDR1) and FQGNSA (CDR2) are obtained from the germline V gene. The germline V and J ends show losses of 1 base and 5 bases respectively, and no gene match explains 7 bases of the junction. TCRbeta CDR3 regions were amplified from genomic DNA using the immunoSEQ Assay, a bias-controlled multiplex PCR. Per the authors' processing: The number of nucleated cells in each sample was estimated by amplification of reference gene primers within the assay. Sequence reads were collapsed and filtered to measure the absolute abundance of every unique TCRbeta CDR3 rearrangement. For each sample, productive Simpson clonality was calculated as the square root of Simpson's diversity index over productive rearrangements. The clones in this table, taken by TCRdb from immuneACCESS, are in-frame only. Not every clone is retained; where verified, under half of the shortfall comes from an unresolved V gene, and the cause of the rest is unknown. The V and J calls and clone size are taken from that table; D and trimming were inferred from the DNA. For this sample the table gives about 220,000 clones, of which approximately 90% were detected only once. The ten biggest clones cover 10% of the sample.

In Seattle, one collaborating source enrolled patients while the infection was active and tracked those patients longitudinally over the course of disease. The collaborating institutions used their own protocols to collect whole blood in K2EDTA tubes. For TCRbeta analysis, collaborators shipped samples as frozen whole blood, isolated PBMCs, or DNA extracted from either of those sample types. Remarks on this clone: The antigen it recognizes is unknown. Base-call qualities are not available, and no considerably larger clone is one nucleotide away.

Here is what the overall study found, with its caveats: The amount of clinical and demographic metadata varied by source and participant and was provided uncurated.

The receptor comes from a woman aged 45-65 years with COVID-19, enrolled during active disease. The chain employs TRBV7-2 and TRBJ2-7; 11 bases in the middle match TRBD2. The specimen sequenced was peripheral blood. CDR3 region: CASSLEVSGGAHEQYV. The DNA sequence follows: TGTGCCAGCAGCTTAGAGGTTAGCGGGGGGGCTCACGAGCAGTACGTC.